This T cell receptor beta chain was observed in a study of post-analysis software for immune sequencing data. The CDR3 is 18 amino acids. V lost 0 bases, J lost 7 bases, and 17 bases stayed unmatched. Germline V gives CDR1 ENHRY, CDR2 SYGVKD. Points from the study as a whole: Controls had lower frequencies than patients of five TRBV segments, which included TRBV5-6, TRBV5-1 and TRBV20-1.

About this clonotype itself: Its antigen remains unidentified. A much larger clonotype is one base distant, so this may be a read error.

Sequencing libraries made from TCR beta cDNA carried unique molecular identifiers. TCRdb reprocessed the PCR reads via MiXCR and lists one record per CDR3 protein. The sample shows about 680,000 distinct CDR3 sequences, 59% of them seen only once. The chain carries TRBV10-3 and TRBJ2-7; TRBD2 matches 8 bases. Sequenced: blood. The clonotype originates from a girl aged 2 to 9 with multiple sclerosis. The CDR3 DNA follows: TGTGCCATCAGTGAGTCTTGGCTAGCGGGTGACTCCTACAATGAGCAGTACTTC. It translates to CAISESWLAGDSYNEQYF.